The present T cell receptor (beta chain) was sequenced within a study of blood T cell repertoires in COVID-19. Study details: The United States, Italy and Spain were the sources of the acute and convalescent COVID-19 samples. The analysed material was cDNA or gDNA that came from T cells, B-cell-depleted T cells, or PBMCs.

CDR1 SGHDT and CDR2 YYEEEE come from the germline V gene. The CDR3 runs 15 residues. V gave up 2 bases and J gave up 1 base, with 12 bases separating them. Per the study methods: Amplification of reference gene primers was used by the study to estimate nucleated cell counts. Profiled with immunoSEQ multiplex PCR; TCRdb holds only in-frame clones, not every one. Clonal size and the V and J genes are those of that table, whereas D and trimming came from the DNA. The sample has roughly 80,000 clones, around nine tenths seen once; the top ten hold 15% to 20%. V usage is TRBV5-6 and J usage is TRBJ2-5, with D possibly matching TRBD2 (5 bases). Specimen: peripheral blood. The sequence derives from a woman older than 75 with active or convalescent COVID-19. CDR3 loop: CASSFLSSGQETQYF. The DNA for the CDR3 is TGTGCCAGCAGCTTCTTGTCGAGCGGCCAAGAGACCCAGTACTTC. The full variable domain, with the rest looked up from reference TRBV5-6 and TRBJ2-5, is DAGVTQSPTHLIKTRGQQVTLRCSPKSGHDTVSWYQQALGQGPQFIFQYYEEEERQRGNFPDRFSGHQFPNYSSELNVNALLLGDSALYLCASSFLSSGQETQYFGPGTRLLVL.